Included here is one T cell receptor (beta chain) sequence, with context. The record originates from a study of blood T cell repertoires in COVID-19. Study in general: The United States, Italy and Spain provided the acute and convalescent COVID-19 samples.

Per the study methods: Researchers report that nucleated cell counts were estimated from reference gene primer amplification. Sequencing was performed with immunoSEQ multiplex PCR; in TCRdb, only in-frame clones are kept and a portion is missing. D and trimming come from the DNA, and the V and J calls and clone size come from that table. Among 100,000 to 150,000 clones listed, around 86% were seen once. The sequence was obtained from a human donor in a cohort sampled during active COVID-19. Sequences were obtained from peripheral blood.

This chain's CDR3 is CAWSSGTGFTEKLFF. The CDR3 nucleotides read TGTGCCTGGAGTTCAGGGACAGGGTTTACTGAAAAACTGTTTTTT. The rearrangement links TRBV30 to TRBJ1-4, with 9 bases aligning to TRBD1. Trimming at V came to 2 bases and at J to 7 bases, leaving 8 bases not matched to a gene. This CDR3 region has 15 residues. Germline V CDR1 and CDR2: GTSNPN, SVGIG (reference sequence).